The next 6 T cell receptor beta chains were all read from a single sample in a study of T cell responses to AZD1222 COVID-19 vaccine. Clones were read by immunoSEQ multiplex PCR, and TCRdb kept only the in-frame ones, dropping some. The table includes over 150,000 clones, 90% to 95% detected once. This specimen was peripheral blood, taken 28 days after the second dose of the MenACWY control vaccine. Source of these receptors: an adult who received the MenACWY meningococcal vaccine as a control.

This rearrangement joins TRBV5-1 to TRBJ1-2; D call uncertain. V lost 0 bases and J lost 4, with 10 bases in between. The germline V gene has CDR1 SGHRS and CDR2 YFSETQ. This CDR3 is 14 amino acids long. The CDR3 DNA is TGCGCCAGCAGCTTGGAAGGGTCCGGCTATGGCTACACCTTC. Protein: CASSLEGSGYGYTF.

The chain is built from TRBV6-1 and TRBJ1-1; possible D gene TRBD1, 6 bases. Per the germline V gene, CDR1 is MNHNS and CDR2 is SASEGT. This CDR3 contains 14 residues. With 4 bases removed from V and 5 bases from J, the gap between germline ends came to 14 bases. The CDR3 DNA is TGTGCCAGCAGTGCCACAGGGTTTTGGACTGAAGCTTTCTTT. As protein: CASSATGFWTEAFF.

The chain employs TRBV9 and TRBJ1-1, with TRBD1 matching over 9 bases. Trimming cost V 0 bases and J 10 bases; bases outside gene matches: 7. The germline V gene has CDR1 SGDLS and CDR2 YYNGEE. The CDR3 consists of 14 residues. CDR3 nucleotides: TGTGCCAGCAGCGTAGGTCGACAGGGGGGTTCAGCTTTCTTT. Translated: CASSVGRQGGSAFF.

The chain couples TRBV24-1 to TRBJ1-4, with TRBD1 matching over 12 bases. Trimming cost V 2 bases and J 8 bases; bases outside gene matches: 5. This CDR3 spans 16 amino acids. Per germline, CDR1 KGHDR and CDR2 SFDVKD. This chain's CDR3 is CATSDSGQGAREKLFF. CDR3 DNA sequence: TGTGCCACCAGTGATTCGGGACAGGGGGCTCGGGAAAAACTGTTTTTT.

This chain uses TRBV5-1 with TRBJ1-5; 7 bases agree with TRBD1. The germline V gene encodes CDR1 SGHRS and CDR2 YFSETQ. This CDR3 comprises 14 residues. V trimming: 4 bases; J trimming: 7 bases; junction bases outside the gene matches: 8. As DNA, the CDR3 is TGCGCCAGCAGCCGAGATCCACAGGGGCAGCCCCAGCATTTT. Its protein is CASSRDPQGQPQHF.

The V and J genes are TRBV7-2 and TRBJ1-4, with TRBD1 as a possible D gene (5 bases). CDR3 length equals 16 residues. V lost 0 bases, J lost 1 base, and 9 bases lay in between. CDR1 and CDR2 from the germline V gene are SGHTA and FQGNSA. The CDR3 loop reads CASSLASGVTNEKLFF. CDR3 coding DNA: TGTGCCAGCAGCTTAGCTTCGGGGGTAACTAATGAAAAACTGTTTTTT.